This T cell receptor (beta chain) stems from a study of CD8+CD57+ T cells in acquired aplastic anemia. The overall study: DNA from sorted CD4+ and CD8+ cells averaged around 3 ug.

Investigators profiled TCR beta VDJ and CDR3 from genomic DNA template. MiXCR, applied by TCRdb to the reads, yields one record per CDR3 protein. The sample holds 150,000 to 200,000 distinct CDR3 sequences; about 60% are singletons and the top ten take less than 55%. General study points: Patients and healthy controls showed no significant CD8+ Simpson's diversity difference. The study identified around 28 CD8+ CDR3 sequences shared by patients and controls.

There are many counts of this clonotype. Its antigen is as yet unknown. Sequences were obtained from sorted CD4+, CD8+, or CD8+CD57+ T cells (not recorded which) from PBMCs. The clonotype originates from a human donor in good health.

CDR3 residues: CASSMSPGTPPLHF. CDR3 DNA: TGTGCCAGTAGTATGTCTCCGGGGACACCACCCCTCCACTTT. V gene TRBV19 combines with J gene TRBJ1-6; D perhaps matches TRBD1 (6 bases). The CDR3 loop spans 14 amino acids. V shed 3 bases and J shed 11 bases, with 14 bases lying between them. Germline V lookup: CDR1 LNHDA, CDR2 SQIVND (reference sequence). The complete variable domain, with remaining parts taken from reference TRBV19 and TRBJ1-6, reads DGGITQSPKYLFRKEGQNVTLSCEQNLNHDAMYWYRQDPGQGLRLIYYSQIVNDFQKGDIAEGYSVSREKKESFPLTVTSAQKNPTAFYLCASSMSPGTPPLHFGNGTRLTVT.